The 10 T cell receptor beta chains below come from one sample, sequenced in a study of blood T cell repertoires in COVID-19. The method was immunoSEQ multiplex PCR; TCRdb's version includes in-frame clones alone and lacks a portion of them. The sample lists about 140,000 clones; 70% to 85% were seen once. The source material was PBMCs or T cells enriched from blood (not recorded which). Every receptor here comes from a woman aged 18-29 years who had been exposed to COVID-19.

Only one count was recorded for this clone. The chain has TRBV10-2 and TRBJ1-1; the D is unclear. Germline V gene lookup returns CDR1 WSHSY and CDR2 SAAADI. V gave up 4 bases and J gave up 0 bases, with 6 bases separating them. The length of the CDR3 is 13 residues. The CDR3 reads CASSGQLNTEAFF. The CDR3 DNA reads as TGCGCCAGCAGTGGACAACTGAACACTGAAGCTTTCTTT.

This chain joins TRBV28 and TRBJ1-5; 10 nucleotides agree with TRBD1. The CDR3 runs to 16 residues. The V segment lost 8 bases and the J segment 3 bases; nucleotides outside the gene matches: 10. CDR1 is MDHEN and CDR2 is SYDVKM in the germline V gene. The CDR3 sequence: CASRTAGTGDNQPQHF. The CDR3 DNA follows: TGTGCCAGCCGAACAGCCGGGACAGGGGACAATCAGCCCCAGCATTTT.

The rearrangement uses TRBV28 and TRBJ2-5, with 11 bases identical to TRBD2. Germline trimming cut 6 bases from V and 1 base from J; bases unmatched to any gene: 16. The CDR3 is 19 residues long. Germline V CDR1 and CDR2: MDHEN, SYDVKM. For the CDR3, the DNA is TGTGCCAGCAGACCCAGCAGGACTAGCGGGTCTAGTCTCCAAGAGACCCAGTACTTC. It codes for CASRPSRTSGSSLQETQYF.

This chain links TRBV3-1 (or the pseudogene TRBV3-2) with TRBJ2-1; D is possibly TRBD1 (6 bases). CDR1 LGHDT and CDR2 YNNKEL come from the germline V gene (reference sequence). The length of the CDR3 is 15 residues. V dropped 0 bases and J dropped 6 bases, with 12 bases sitting between them. The CDR3, as DNA: TGTGCCAGCAGCCAAGAGGTTCTCAGGGGCAATGAGCAGTTCTTC. This encodes CASSQEVLRGNEQFF.

J is TRBJ2-1 and V is TRBV30; D may be TRBD2 (5 bases). The CDR3 has 12 amino acids. V was clipped by 0 bases and J by 6 bases, with 6 bases between them. Per germline, CDR1 GTSNPN and CDR2 SVGIG (reference sequence). The CDR3 bases are TGTGCCTGGAGTGTAACTAGCAATGAGCAGTTCTTC. Translating gives CAWSVTSNEQFF. Using reference TRBV30 and TRBJ2-1 for the parts outside the CDR3, the full variable domain is SQTIHQWPATLVQPVGSPLSLECTVEGTSNPNLYWYRQAAGRGLQLLFYSVGIGQISSEVPQNLSASRPQDRQFILSSKKLLLSDSGFYLCAWSVTSNEQFFGPGTRLTVL.

The chain uses TRBV6-5 and TRBJ1-5; D ambiguous. This CDR3 contains 14 residues. V lost 6 bases to trimming and J lost 4 bases, with 13 bases between them. Germline loops: CDR1 MNHEY, CDR2 SVGAGI. In DNA form, the CDR3 reads TGTGCCAGCAGGGACTACCTGGGGAATCAGCCCCAGCATTTT. Encoded protein: CASRDYLGNQPQHF.

The chain employs TRBV7-6 and TRBJ2-1; 9 positions match TRBD2. The CDR3 has 16 amino acids. V trimming: 6 bases; J trimming: 7 bases; junction bases outside the gene matches: 13. Germline CDR1 and CDR2: SGHVS and FNYEAQ. CDR3 amino acids: CASRPSGLAIFNEQFF. The CDR3 DNA follows: TGTGCCAGCAGACCCTCGGGACTAGCCATTTTTAATGAGCAGTTCTTC.

The chain joins TRBV9 to TRBJ2-3; D not resolved. Germline CDR1 is SGDLS and CDR2 is YYNGEE. Trimming pared 4 bases from V and 6 bases from J, leaving 6 bases between. CDR3 length: 11 residues. CDR3 sequence (DNA): TGTGCCAGCAGCCTACTGGATACGCAGTATTTT. Translation: CASSLLDTQYF.

This sequence joins TRBV19 and TRBJ1-5; the match to TRBD1 covers 10 bases. Trimming took 7 bases from V and 7 from J; bases not matched to a gene: 7. Germline V gene data show CDR1 as LNHDA and CDR2 as SQIVND (reference sequence). CDR3 length: 14 residues. The CDR3 DNA sequence: TGTGCCAGTACCTGGACAGGGGGGGACCAGCCCCAGCATTTT. Translating it yields CASTWTGGDQPQHF.

The chain has TRBV7-8 and TRBJ2-3; the match to TRBD2 covers 7 bases. This CDR3 is built from 17 residues. The V segment lost 2 bases and the J segment 5 bases; nucleotides outside the gene matches: 13. Germline V lookup: CDR1 SGHVS, CDR2 FQNEAQ. CDR3 region: CASSLSGGSLWGDTQYF. DNA of the CDR3: TGTGCCAGCAGCTTATCGGGCGGGAGCCTCTGGGGAGATACGCAGTATTTT.